Listed below are T cell receptor beta chains from one sample, sequenced in a study of response to subunit inactivated influenza vaccine. TCRdb called the RT-PCR reads again in MiXCR, with one record for every CDR3 protein. The table has about 700,000 distinct CDR3 sequences, approximately 14% seen once. Sequenced here: PBMCs from blood, sampled about 14 days before vaccination. These receptors all stem from a man aged 50-59 years who received an inactivated influenza vaccine. Both conserved end residues are part of each CDR3. The order of the fields is D gene, clone size, V gene, J gene, CDR3 protein, CDR3 DNA. D genes are given only for firm matches. Clone sizes are given selectively: once, few, many, or a class where the clone is expanded.

d_gene: -
abundance: few
v_gene: TRBV5-1
j_gene: TRBJ1-2
CDR3aa: CASRGGLRGYTF
CDR3nt: TGCGCCAGCAGGGGAGGTCTCCGTGGCTACACCTTC

d_gene: -
abundance: -
v_gene: TRBV12-3/TRBV12-4
j_gene: TRBJ1-5
CDR3aa: CASSLAGVDQPQHF
CDR3nt: TGTGCCAGCAGTTTAGCGGGAGTGGATCAGCCCCAGCATTTT

d_gene: TRBD1
abundance: -
v_gene: TRBV27
j_gene: TRBJ2-4
CDR3aa: CASSTLDRGSKNIQYF
CDR3nt: TGTGCCAGCAGTACGCTGGACAGGGGATCCAAAAACATTCAGTACTTC

d_gene: -
abundance: -
v_gene: TRBV4-1
j_gene: TRBJ1-5
CDR3aa: CASSQVVGGSNQPQHF
CDR3nt: TGCGCCAGCAGCCAAGTAGTTGGGGGGAGCAATCAGCCCCAGCATTTT

d_gene: TRBD1
abundance: few
v_gene: TRBV4-2
j_gene: TRBJ1-1
CDR3aa: CASSAGTGDSNTEAFF
CDR3nt: TGTGCCAGCAGCGCAGGCACAGGGGACTCGAACACTGAAGCTTTCTTT

d_gene: -
abundance: -
v_gene: TRBV12-3/TRBV12-4
j_gene: TRBJ2-2
CDR3aa: CASSLREAITGELFF
CDR3nt: TGTGCCAGCAGTTTAAGGGAAGCGATAACCGGGGAGCTGTTTTTT

d_gene: -
abundance: few
v_gene: TRBV12-3/TRBV12-4
j_gene: TRBJ2-1
CDR3aa: CASSSSGEVVNEQFF
CDR3nt: TGTGCCAGCAGTTCCTCTGGGGAGGTTGTTAATGAGCAGTTCTTC

d_gene: -
abundance: few
v_gene: TRBV5-1
j_gene: TRBJ1-1
CDR3aa: CASGKSTENTEAFF
CDR3nt: TGCGCCAGCGGAAAGTCGACAGAGAACACTGAAGCTTTCTTT

d_gene: TRBD2
abundance: -
v_gene: TRBV20-1
j_gene: TRBJ2-3
CDR3aa: CSAILAGARRTDTQYF
CDR3nt: TGCAGTGCTATTCTAGCGGGGGCCCGCCGCACAGATACGCAGTATTTT

d_gene: -
abundance: -
v_gene: TRBV11-2
j_gene: TRBJ2-7
CDR3aa: CASSLDPTYEQYF
CDR3nt: TGTGCCAGCAGCTTAGACCCGACCTACGAGCAGTACTTC

d_gene: TRBD2
abundance: few
v_gene: TRBV9
j_gene: TRBJ2-1
CDR3aa: CASSVARGGRIYNEQFF
CDR3nt: TGTGCCAGCAGCGTAGCACGTGGCGGGAGGATCTACAATGAGCAGTTCTTC

d_gene: TRBD1
abundance: few
v_gene: TRBV10-1
j_gene: TRBJ2-7
CDR3aa: CASSDPGQGSYEQYF
CDR3nt: TGCGCCAGCAGTGACCCGGGACAGGGTTCCTACGAGCAGTACTTC

d_gene: TRBD2
abundance: -
v_gene: TRBV6-4
j_gene: TRBJ2-1
CDR3aa: CASSAWRGYEQFF
CDR3nt: TGTGCCAGCAGTGCTTGGCGGGGGTATGAGCAGTTCTTC

d_gene: -
abundance: many
v_gene: TRBV5-1
j_gene: TRBJ2-2
CDR3aa: CASSSGQNTGELFF
CDR3nt: TGCGCCAGCAGCTCGGGACAGAACACCGGGGAGCTGTTTTTT

d_gene: -
abundance: few
v_gene: TRBV7-9
j_gene: TRBJ2-7
CDR3aa: CASSLTLRNEQYF
CDR3nt: TGTGCCAGCAGCTTAACACTTCGCAACGAGCAGTACTTC

d_gene: -
abundance: few
v_gene: TRBV29-1
j_gene: TRBJ1-3
CDR3aa: CSAAEGGNTIYF
CDR3nt: TGCAGCGCTGCCGAAGGGGGAAACACCATATATTTT

d_gene: TRBD1
abundance: few
v_gene: TRBV6-4
j_gene: TRBJ1-2
CDR3aa: CASSESDRGYGYTF
CDR3nt: TGTGCCAGCAGTGAATCGGACAGGGGGTATGGCTACACCTTC

d_gene: -
abundance: -
v_gene: TRBV10-3
j_gene: TRBJ2-1
CDR3aa: CAISGTVDEQFF
CDR3nt: TGTGCCATCAGTGGGACAGTCGATGAGCAGTTCTTC

d_gene: TRBD2
abundance: -
v_gene: TRBV10-2
j_gene: TRBJ2-5
CDR3aa: CASGLAGVGGETQYF
CDR3nt: TGCGCCAGCGGACTAGCGGGAGTGGGGGGAGAGACCCAGTACTTC

d_gene: -
abundance: -
v_gene: TRBV6-1
j_gene: TRBJ1-1
CDR3aa: CASQGRVNTEAFF
CDR3nt: TGTGCCAGTCAAGGACGGGTGAACACTGAAGCTTTCTTT

d_gene: TRBD1
abundance: -
v_gene: TRBV19
j_gene: TRBJ2-7
CDR3aa: CASSIAFTGAVYEQYF
CDR3nt: TGTGCCAGTAGTATAGCCTTTACAGGGGCCGTCTACGAGCAGTACTTC

d_gene: -
abundance: -
v_gene: TRBV30
j_gene: TRBJ1-1
CDR3aa: CAWSTTANTEAFF
CDR3nt: TGTGCCTGGAGTACAACAGCGAACACTGAAGCTTTCTTT

d_gene: TRBD2
abundance: few
v_gene: TRBV11-2
j_gene: TRBJ2-7
CDR3aa: CASSRLAGRAYEQYF
CDR3nt: TGTGCCAGCAGCCGGTTAGCGGGGAGAGCGTACGAGCAGTACTTC

d_gene: -
abundance: -
v_gene: TRBV5-1
j_gene: TRBJ2-6
CDR3aa: CASSLRPLPGGANVLTF
CDR3nt: TGCGCCAGCAGCTTGAGACCCCTTCCGGGCGGGGCCAACGTCCTGACTTTC

d_gene: -
abundance: -
v_gene: TRBV10-3
j_gene: TRBJ2-2
CDR3aa: CAISESEGGTGELFF
CDR3nt: TGTGCCATCAGTGAGTCGGAGGGTGGCACCGGGGAGCTGTTTTTT

d_gene: -
abundance: -
v_gene: TRBV15
j_gene: TRBJ2-2
CDR3aa: CATSREVGELFF
CDR3nt: TGTGCCACCTCCCGAGAGGTCGGGGAGCTGTTTTTT

d_gene: TRBD2
abundance: few
v_gene: TRBV5-6
j_gene: TRBJ2-5
CDR3aa: CASSLAASGGGETQYF
CDR3nt: TGTGCCAGCAGCTTGGCCGCTAGCGGGGGAGGAGAGACCCAGTACTTC

d_gene: -
abundance: many
v_gene: TRBV12-3/TRBV12-4
j_gene: TRBJ1-4
CDR3aa: CASSRQVTTNEKLFF
CDR3nt: TGTGCCAGCAGCAGACAGGTTACAACTAATGAAAAACTGTTTTTT

d_gene: TRBD2
abundance: -
v_gene: TRBV6-5
j_gene: TRBJ2-1
CDR3aa: CASSYSTTSGISYNEQFF
CDR3nt: TGTGCCAGCAGTTACTCGACGACTAGCGGGATTAGTTACAATGAGCAGTTCTTC

d_gene: -
abundance: few
v_gene: TRBV9
j_gene: TRBJ2-7
CDR3aa: CASSPRTDSSYEQYF
CDR3nt: TGTGCCAGCAGCCCCCGCACGGATAGCTCCTACGAGCAGTACTTC

d_gene: -
abundance: few
v_gene: TRBV7-3
j_gene: TRBJ2-1
CDR3aa: CASSSTGMGYNEQFF
CDR3nt: TGTGCCAGCAGCTCCACAGGAATGGGATACAATGAGCAGTTCTTC

d_gene: -
abundance: many
v_gene: TRBV11-2
j_gene: TRBJ2-4
CDR3aa: CASSQRANNNVAKNIQYF
CDR3nt: TGTGCCAGCAGCCAAAGGGCCAATAATAACGTAGCCAAAAACATTCAGTACTTC

d_gene: -
abundance: -
v_gene: TRBV7-3
j_gene: TRBJ2-3
CDR3aa: CASSQTSSDTQYF
CDR3nt: TGTGCCAGCAGCCAGACTAGTTCAGATACGCAGTATTTT

d_gene: -
abundance: -
v_gene: TRBV30
j_gene: TRBJ2-7
CDR3aa: CAWTGEGATPYEQYF
CDR3nt: TGTGCCTGGACGGGGGAGGGGGCAACTCCCTACGAGCAGTACTTC

d_gene: -
abundance: few
v_gene: TRBV6-1
j_gene: TRBJ2-3
CDR3aa: CASRPGMDTQYF
CDR3nt: TGTGCCAGCAGACCCGGGATGGATACGCAGTATTTT

d_gene: -
abundance: -
v_gene: TRBV5-1
j_gene: TRBJ2-3
CDR3aa: CASSLGANPYTDTQYF
CDR3nt: TGCGCCAGCAGCTTGGGTGCAAACCCCTACACAGATACGCAGTATTTT

d_gene: -
abundance: -
v_gene: TRBV7-9
j_gene: TRBJ2-2
CDR3aa: CASSHGTPTGELFF
CDR3nt: TGTGCCAGCAGCCACGGGACACCCACCGGGGAGCTGTTTTTT

d_gene: TRBD1
abundance: many
v_gene: TRBV6-6
j_gene: TRBJ1-4
CDR3aa: CASTATGNTNEKLFF
CDR3nt: TGTGCCAGCACCGCGACAGGGAACACTAATGAAAAACTGTTTTTT

d_gene: -
abundance: few
v_gene: TRBV12-3/TRBV12-4
j_gene: TRBJ2-5
CDR3aa: CASSPRTARETQYF
CDR3nt: TGTGCCAGCAGTCCGAGGACAGCGAGGGAGACCCAGTACTTC

d_gene: -
abundance: -
v_gene: TRBV6-8
j_gene: TRBJ2-5
CDR3aa: CATLMGYQETQYF
CDR3nt: TGTGCCACCCTAATGGGCTACCAAGAGACCCAGTACTTC

d_gene: -
abundance: -
v_gene: TRBV2
j_gene: TRBJ2-7
CDR3aa: CASKWSESSYEQYF
CDR3nt: TGTGCCAGCAAATGGTCAGAGAGCTCCTACGAGCAGTACTTC

d_gene: TRBD1
abundance: few
v_gene: TRBV11-1
j_gene: TRBJ2-2
CDR3aa: CASSLATGGALPAGELFF
CDR3nt: TGTGCCAGCAGCTTAGCCACAGGGGGTGCGCTTCCGGCCGGGGAGCTGTTTTTT

d_gene: -
abundance: -
v_gene: TRBV12-3/TRBV12-4
j_gene: TRBJ2-3
CDR3aa: CASSHGAGWGTDTQYF
CDR3nt: TGTGCCAGCAGCCATGGGGCGGGGTGGGGCACAGATACGCAGTATTTT

d_gene: -
abundance: many
v_gene: TRBV28
j_gene: TRBJ1-5
CDR3aa: CASSFEGTQPQHF
CDR3nt: TGTGCCAGCAGTTTTGAGGGGACTCAGCCCCAGCATTTT

d_gene: TRBD2
abundance: -
v_gene: TRBV5-1
j_gene: TRBJ2-7
CDR3aa: CASSLDSGGPYEQYF
CDR3nt: TGCGCCAGCAGCTTGGATAGCGGGGGCCCCTACGAGCAGTACTTC

d_gene: TRBD2
abundance: many
v_gene: TRBV4-1
j_gene: TRBJ2-1
CDR3aa: CASSQVLAGLAGGSSYNEQFF
CDR3nt: TGCGCCAGCAGCCAAGTGTTAGCCGGACTAGCGGGGGGTAGCTCCTACAATGAGCAGTTCTTC

d_gene: -
abundance: -
v_gene: TRBV15
j_gene: TRBJ2-7
CDR3aa: CATSRDLLHEQYF
CDR3nt: TGTGCCACCAGCAGAGATCTCCTGCACGAGCAGTACTTC

d_gene: -
abundance: -
v_gene: TRBV7-6
j_gene: TRBJ2-7
CDR3aa: CASSLAWGGEQYF
CDR3nt: TGTGCCAGCAGCTTAGCTTGGGGTGGCGAGCAGTACTTC

d_gene: -
abundance: many
v_gene: TRBV29-1
j_gene: TRBJ2-7
CDR3aa: CSVEDVRTTDSYEQYF
CDR3nt: TGCAGCGTTGAAGATGTCAGGACTACGGATTCCTACGAGCAGTACTTC